This T cell receptor beta chain was identified during a study of T cells expressing NK-cell markers. The CDR3 totals 13 residues. In germline, CDR1 is MNHEY, CDR2 SVGEGT. Reanalyzing the 5' RACE reads, TCRdb keeps one entry per CDR3 protein, without DNA. The listing records about 260,000 distinct CDR3 sequences. This chain connects TRBV6-2 or TRBV6-3 to TRBJ1-2; TCRdb's D call, TRBD1, is unchecked because there is no DNA. This receptor was taken from a woman between 18 and 70 years old in good health. Sequenced sample: blood T cells: a sorted CD56 or NKG2C T cell subset, CD4+ or CD8+ T cells, or bulk PBMC T cells (not recorded which). The CDR3 sequence is CASSYYRDYGYTF.